The clone carrying this T cell receptor beta chain was counted at least ten times. Germline V CDR1 and CDR2: SGHVS, FQNEAQ. CDR3 length: 15 residues. With V trimmed by 5 bases and J by 2 bases, 6 bases remained unmatched. TCRbeta library preparation incorporated unique molecular identifiers. TCRdb reanalysed the PCR reads using MiXCR and keeps one entry per CDR3 protein. The repertoire holds 700,000 or so distinct CDR3 sequences, with around 12% as singletons. The sample comes from a study of T-cell reconstitution after alpha-beta-depleted transplantation in children. The source is a girl aged 2-10 years with congenital amegakaryocytic thrombocytopenia, due to receive a stem cell transplant. This specimen was PBMCs, taken before TCRalphabeta/CD19-depleted stem cell transplant. This chain uses TRBV7-8 with TRBJ1-5, with TRBD1 matching 7 bases. The CDR3 DNA reads as TGTGCCAGCAGCCACGACAGGGCCCGCAATCAGCCCCAGCATTTT. Translated, it gives CASSHDRARNQPQHF.